Presented here are 9 T cell receptor beta chains from one specimen sequenced in a study of OX40 agonist ivuxolimab in advanced cancers. Measured with immunoSEQ multiplex PCR; TCRdb has only the in-frame clones, and not every one. The sample records 95,000 to 150,000 clones, about nine tenths being singletons. The input for sequencing was CD4+ or CD8+ T cells sorted from blood, taken in a trial of the OX40 agonist ivuxolimab. These receptor sequences come from an adult with an advanced solid tumor such as melanoma, head and neck, liver or kidney cancer.

V and J are TRBV9 and TRBJ1-5; D unclear. Germline CDR1 and CDR2: SGDLS and YYNGEE. This CDR3 is built from 14 residues. Trimming stripped 0 bases from V and 1 base from J, with 5 bases between. The CDR3 sequence: CASSVDGSNQPQHF. In nucleotides, the CDR3 is TGTGCCAGCAGCGTAGACGGGAGCAATCAGCCCCAGCATTTT.

This chain links TRBV6-6 with TRBJ2-5, with D unresolved. V was clipped by 2 bases and J by 4 bases, with 2 bases between them. The CDR3 is 11 amino acids. CDR1 and CDR2 (germline): MNHNY, SVGAGI (reference sequence). CDR3 residues: CASSYGETQYF. The DNA of the CDR3 is TGTGCCAGCAGTTACGGAGAGACCCAGTACTTC.

The rearrangement links TRBV10-3 to TRBJ1-1; no clear D gene. The CDR3 is 13 residues long. CDR1 ENHRY and CDR2 SYGVKD come from the germline V gene. Trimming took 4 bases from V and 1 from J, leaving 7 bases between them. The CDR3 DNA reads TGTGCCATCAGTGGGGTCGCGAACACTGAAGCTTTCTTT. It encodes CAISGVANTEAFF.

The chain is built from TRBV14 and TRBJ2-7, with unresolved D. The V end lost 2 bases, the J end lost 3 bases, and 5 bases lay between the germline ends. The CDR3 has 12 residues. Germline V gives CDR1 SGHDN, CDR2 FVKESK. The CDR3 nucleotides read TGTGCCAGCAGCCAAACGAACTACGAGCAGTACTTC. Translated, it gives CASSQTNYEQYF. The complete variable domain, with remaining parts taken from reference TRBV14 and TRBJ2-7, reads EAGVTQFPSHSVIEKGQTVTLRCDPISGHDNLYWYRRVMGKEIKFLLHFVKESKQDESGMPNNRFLAERTGGTYSTLKVQPAELEDSGVYFCASSQTNYEQYFGPGTRLTVT.

V gene TRBV28 combines with J gene TRBJ2-7; D unclear. This CDR3 is built from 12 residues. Germline V gives CDR1 MDHEN, CDR2 SYDVKM. The V end lost 7 bases, the J end lost 6 bases, and 13 bases lay between the germline ends. CDR3 bases: TGTGCCAGCATAAGGAGCACGGGCGAGCAGTACTTC. This encodes CASIRSTGEQYF.

In this sample, this clone turned up once. The chain recombines TRBV27 with TRBJ2-7; 8 bases line up with TRBD2. Germline CDR1 and CDR2: MNHEY and SMNVEV (reference sequence). The CDR3 totals 18 residues. Trimming cost V 6 bases and J 0 bases; bases outside gene matches: 16. The CDR3: CASRREGPGTRSSYEQYF. The CDR3 bases are TGTGCCAGCAGGAGAGAGGGCCCCGGGACTAGGAGCTCCTACGAGCAGTACTTC.

The chain has TRBV10-2 and TRBJ2-3, with D possibly matching TRBD1 (5 bases). V dropped 3 bases and J dropped 2 bases, with 12 bases sitting between them. This CDR3 has 15 amino acids. Looked up from germline, CDR1 is WSHSY and CDR2 is SAAADI. The chain's CDR3 is CASSEDSFFTDTQYF. CDR3 nucleotides: TGCGCCAGCAGTGAAGACAGTTTTTTCACAGATACGCAGTATTTT.

The J gene is TRBJ2-7, the V gene TRBV7-8, with D perhaps TRBD1 (6 bases). The germline V and J ends were trimmed by 5 bases and 0 bases, with 11 bases remaining between them. The CDR3 is 14 amino acids. CDR1 is SGHVS and CDR2 is FQNEAQ in the germline V gene. The chain's CDR3 is CASSVSRGSYEQYF. The CDR3 DNA reads as TGTGCCAGCAGCGTCAGCAGGGGCTCCTACGAGCAGTACTTC.

The chain employs TRBV27 and TRBJ2-7; TRBD1 aligns across 8 bases. V shed 2 bases and J 1 base; nucleotides not matched to a gene: 13. The CDR3 spans 18 residues. Germline lookup yields CDR1 MNHEY and CDR2 SMNVEV (reference sequence). CDR3 sequence (DNA): TGTGCCAGCAGTTTAAGGACAAGCGCCGGGACAGGTTCCTACGAGCAGTACTTC. Residues: CASSLRTSAGTGSYEQYF.